What follows describes a single T cell receptor beta chain. This sample includes further DNA sequences coding for the same CDR3. This specimen belongs to a study of blood T cell repertoires in COVID-19. Study-level information: Acute-phase and convalescent COVID-19 samples originated in the United States, Italy and Spain.

Clones were sequenced by immunoSEQ multiplex PCR, and TCRdb holds only the in-frame ones, with some missing. Seen here are roughly 100,000 clones, roughly 86% observed once, and the top ten hold 8.5% to 10%. The V end was cut by 4 bases, the J end by 0 bases, with 4 bases between. The germline V gene has CDR1 WNHNN and CDR2 SYGVQD (reference sequence). The CDR3 consists of 14 residues. The clonotype originates from a man between 35 and 55 years old with active or convalescent COVID-19. This chain links TRBV10-1 with TRBJ2-6, with D uncertain. Source material: peripheral blood. The CDR3 coding sequence is TGCGCCAGCAGTGCGGGCTCTGGGGCCAACGTCCTGACTTTC. Encoded protein: CASSAGSGANVLTF.